This section outlines one T cell receptor beta chain sequence together with its context. It was with 60 Vbeta and 13 Jbeta primers that the PCR ran. Only in-frame clones appear in the TCRdb table, and some are missing; sequencing was by immunoSEQ multiplex PCR. This sample has some 150,000 clones, with more than 60% found just once. The entry originates in a study of cytomegalovirus exposure and HLA in healthy donors. The V and J ends lost 3 bases and 1 base respectively, with 10 bases between them. The germline gives CDR1 MGHRA, CDR2 YSYEKL. The CDR3 covers 15 residues. The receptor comes from a male donor in good health and CMV-seronegative. V gene TRBV4-1 combines with J gene TRBJ2-1; D is perhaps TRBD1 (7 bases). The sample was PBMCs. CDR3 coding DNA: TGCGCCAGCAGCCAGGCAGGGGGGTCCTACAATGAGCAGTTCTTC. It is translated as CASSQAGGSYNEQFF.